Below are 29 T cell receptor beta chains sequenced from a single sample in a study of Ad26.COV2.S vaccination and SARS-CoV-2 variants. Profiled with immunoSEQ multiplex PCR; TCRdb holds only in-frame clones, not every one. The sample carries more than 300,000 clones, approximately 80% recorded once. Sample treatment: some 19 received Ad26.COV2.S at low or high dose, single or two shots; 5 received placebo; per-sample allocation not given. The investigators took samples on day 63 after the first vaccine or placebo injection. This specimen consisted of peripheral blood, obtained in a trial of Ad26.COV2.S vaccine versus placebo. These receptors were obtained from a person aged 18-60 years who received the Ad26.COV2.S COVID-19 vaccine or a placebo.

This clone showed up just a few times. The chain has TRBV28 and TRBJ2-6; either TRBD1 or TRBD2 may fit D (6 bases each). Germline loops: CDR1 MDHEN, CDR2 SYDVKM. V dropped 6 bases and J dropped 0 bases, with 15 bases sitting between them. The CDR3 is made up of 17 amino acids. CDR3 DNA: TGTGCCAGCAGAAGGGGGACGCGGGGCTCTGGGGCCAACGTCCTGACTTTC. Encoded protein: CASRRGTRGSGANVLTF. Supplemented by reference TRBV28 and TRBJ2-6, the full variable domain reads DVKVTQSSRYLVKRTGEKVFLECVQDMDHENMFWYRQDPGLGLRLIYFSYDVKMKEKGDIPEGYSVSREKKERFSLILESASTNQTSMYLCASRRGTRGSGANVLTFGAGSRLTVL.

The chain carries TRBV7-9 and TRBJ2-5, with 10 bases aligning to TRBD2. The germline V gene has CDR1 SEHNR and CDR2 FQNEAQ (reference sequence). V dropped 5 bases and J dropped 0; count of bases not matched to a gene: 9. There are 17 residues in the CDR3. CDR3 sequence (DNA): TGTGCCAGCAGCGGTAGCGGGGGGCGAGCGTACCAAGAGACCCAGTACTTC. Encoded protein: CASSGSGGRAYQETQYF.

This chain uses TRBV10-3 with TRBJ2-7; 7 nucleotides align to TRBD1. The CDR3 is 13 amino acids. Germline lookup yields CDR1 ENHRY and CDR2 SYGVKD. The V gene end was trimmed by 6 bases and the J gene end by 1 base; junction bases not matched to a gene: 3. This chain's CDR3 is CAIRGDSSYEQYF. The CDR3 DNA reads TGTGCCATCAGGGGGGACAGTTCCTACGAGCAGTACTTC.

This chain joins TRBV10-3 and TRBJ1-5; TRBD1 agrees at 8 bases. The CDR3 totals 14 residues. CDR1 and CDR2 (germline): ENHRY, SYGVKD. J lost 7 bases, V lost 6 bases, and 8 bases had no gene match. The CDR3 nucleotides read TGTGCCATCAGCACCAGGGGGCAACAACAGCCCCAGCATTTT. As protein: CAISTRGQQQPQHF.

This clone was seen only once. The gene calls are TRBV5-6 and TRBJ2-7; D perhaps matches TRBD1 (6 bases). Trimming pared 3 bases from V and 4 bases from J, leaving 11 bases between. Germline-derived CDR1 and CDR2 are SGHDT and YYEEEE. The CDR3 is 13 residues long. The CDR3: CASSSQGPYEQYF. The DNA of the CDR3 is TGTGCCAGCAGCTCACAGGGACCATACGAGCAGTACTTC.

This chain links TRBV7-3 with TRBJ1-1; D call uncertain. CDR1 SGHTA and CDR2 FQGTGA come from the germline V gene. The CDR3 spans 13 residues. The V end was cut by 2 bases, the J end by 1 base, with 5 bases between. Here the CDR3 reads CASSLVRNTEAFF. The DNA of the CDR3 is TGTGCCAGCAGCTTAGTAAGGAACACTGAAGCTTTCTTT. The whole variable domain, remainder taken from reference TRBV7-3 and TRBJ1-1, is GAGVSQTPSNKVTEKGKYVELRCDPISGHTALYWYRQSLGQGPEFLIYFQGTGAADDSGLPNDRFFAVRPEGSVSTLKIQRTERGDSAVYLCASSLVRNTEAFFGQGTRLTVV.

This chain links TRBV30 with TRBJ1-5; D gene uncertain. Germline CDR1 is GTSNPN and CDR2 is SVGIG (reference sequence). V gave up 2 bases and J gave up 0 bases, with 11 bases separating them. The CDR3 spans 15 residues. This CDR3 reads CAWSLGSGSNQPQHF. CDR3 nucleotides: TGTGCCTGGAGTCTGGGATCGGGTAGCAATCAGCCCCAGCATTTT.

The gene calls are TRBV3-1 (or the pseudogene TRBV3-2) and TRBJ1-1; 7 nucleotides match TRBD1. Germline values: CDR1 LGHDT, CDR2 YNNKEL (reference sequence). J lost 1 base, V lost 4 bases, and 12 bases had no gene match. The CDR3 has 17 amino acids. This CDR3 is CASSLIRDSHKNTEAFF. CDR3 DNA sequence: TGTGCCAGCAGCCTAATCAGGGACAGCCACAAGAACACTGAAGCTTTCTTT.

The V gene is TRBV5-4, the J gene TRBJ1-2, with 7 bases aligning to TRBD1. Trimming at V came to 0 bases and at J to 8 bases, leaving 13 bases not matched to a gene. The CDR3 extends over 16 amino acids. The V gene's germline CDR1 is SGHNT and CDR2 YYREEE (reference sequence). CDR3 residues: CASSLGAGGTERGYTF. The CDR3 DNA is TGTGCCAGCAGCTTGGGGGCAGGGGGTACCGAAAGAGGCTACACCTTC.

This rearrangement joins TRBV7-6 to TRBJ2-2, with unresolved D. Germline lookup yields CDR1 SGHVS and CDR2 FNYEAQ. The ends were cut back, 5 bases at V and 0 bases at J, with 7 bases in the middle. CDR3 length: 14 amino acids. The CDR3 protein is CASSPTTNTGELFF. As DNA, the CDR3 is TGTGCCAGCAGCCCCACAACGAACACCGGGGAGCTGTTTTTT.

V gene TRBV10-3 combines with J gene TRBJ1-2, with unresolved D. The V gene's germline CDR1 is ENHRY and CDR2 SYGVKD. The CDR3 length is 13 residues. V was shortened by 7 bases and J by 1 base, with 10 bases between the two germline ends. CDR3 bases: TGTGCCATCACTCCCGGCCTTAACTATGGCTACACCTTC. Its translation: CAITPGLNYGYTF.

This clone has more than one count but fewer than ten. The chain recombines TRBV4-1 with TRBJ1-1; possible D gene TRBD1, 6 bases. CDR3 length: 15 residues. Deletions cut 6 bases from V and 0 bases from J, with 14 bases between. Germline CDR1 MGHRA, CDR2 YSYEKL. DNA for the CDR3: TGCGCCAGCAGGCAACAGGGAGGGATGAACACTGAAGCTTTCTTT. Translated, it gives CASRQQGGMNTEAFF.

The V and J genes are TRBV11-2 and TRBJ1-6, with 8 bases aligning to TRBD1. Trimming cost V 5 bases and J 6 bases; bases outside gene matches: 9. The germline V gene encodes CDR1 SGHAT and CDR2 FQNNGV. The CDR3 runs to 16 residues. CDR3 sequence (DNA): TGTGCCAGCAGCCTGGACAGGGTTCCCCTTAATTCACCCCTCCACTTT. It is translated as CASSLDRVPLNSPLHF.

In this sample, this clone turned up a few times. The chain uses TRBV5-8 and TRBJ1-6; TRBD1 matches 8 bases. The CDR3 extends over 14 amino acids. The junction had 7 bases not matched to a gene; V was cut back by 4 bases and J by 10 bases. CDR1 and CDR2 (germline): SGHTS, YDEGEE. Written as DNA, the CDR3 is TGTGCCAGCAGCACTGACAGGGGTAGGTCACCCCTCCACTTT. Translation gives CASSTDRGRSPLHF.

The chain is built from TRBV5-4 and TRBJ2-1; 9 bases are shared with TRBD1. CDR1 is SGHNT, CDR2 YYREEE, per germline (reference sequence). There are 14 residues in the CDR3. V lost 6 bases and J lost 8; bases outside the gene matches: 9. The CDR3 loop is CASMDRGPGDEQFF. The CDR3 nucleotides are TGTGCCAGCATGGACAGGGGACCTGGGGATGAGCAGTTCTTC.

This rearrangement joins TRBV2 to TRBJ2-2; 9 bases map to TRBD1. The V and J ends lost 8 bases and 5 bases, in that order; junction bases with no gene match: 9. The CDR3 is 15 residues long. CDR1 and CDR2 from the germline V gene are SNHLY and FYNNEI. CDR3 sequence (DNA): TGTGCCAGCCAATCTGGGACAGGGCGGACCGGGGAGCTGTTTTTT. Translation gives CASQSGTGRTGELFF.

V and J are TRBV21-1 and TRBJ2-1; the D segment call TRBD2 is taken from the table without a DNA check. TRBV21-1 is shown as a pseudogene. The CDR3 runs to 15 residues. In DNA, the CDR3 is TGTGCCAGCAGCTCAGGGCTAGCGGCGCCGGGTCAAAAGTTCTTC. This encodes CASSSGLAAPGQKFF.

The chain has TRBV10-3 and TRBJ2-7; D is perhaps TRBD1 (6 bases). Between the trimmed V and J ends, which lost 6 bases and 11 bases, there was a span of 14 bases. The CDR3 covers 11 residues. Per the germline V gene, CDR1 is ENHRY and CDR2 is SYGVKD. The chain's CDR3 is CAISARDKKYF. In DNA, the CDR3 is TGTGCCATCAGCGCACGGGACAAAAAGTACTTC.

The CDR3 reads CASSQEDIHEQYF. The CDR3 DNA is TGCGCCAGCAGCCAAGAAGACATCCACGAGCAGTACTTC. The chain combines TRBV4-1 with TRBJ2-7; D not certain. Germline-derived CDR1 and CDR2 are MGHRA and YSYEKL. Trimming left V 0 bases short and J 5 bases short, with 8 bases between. The CDR3 totals 13 residues.

This chain joins TRBV5-1 and TRBJ1-1; D is undetermined. Per the germline V gene, CDR1 is SGHRS and CDR2 is YFSETQ. The CDR3 contains 14 residues. Trimming left V 4 bases short and J 1 base short, with 11 bases between. CDR3 nucleotide sequence: TGCGCCAGCAGCCCGGACGGCCGGAACACTGAAGCTTTCTTT. Its protein is CASSPDGRNTEAFF. Full variable domain (outside the CDR3, taken from reference TRBV5-1 and TRBJ1-1): KAGVTQTPRYLIKTRGQQVTLSCSPISGHRSVSWYQQTPGQGLQFLFEYFSETQRNKGNFPGRFSGRQFSNSRSEMNVSTLELGDSALYLCASSPDGRNTEAFFGQGTRLTVV.

This clone showed up just a few times. The V and J genes are TRBV12-3 or TRBV12-4 and TRBJ2-2; unclear D gene. This CDR3 has 11 residues. V gave up 3 bases and J gave up 4 bases, with 0 bases separating them. CDR3 sequence (DNA): TGTGCCAGCAGTTTCACCGGGGAGCTGTTTTTT. This sequence encodes CASSFTGELFF.

CDR3 bases: TGCGCCAGCAGCTTTTTAGGGTCCGGGGCTGGAAACACCATATATTTT. It encodes CASSFLGSGAGNTIYF. V and J are TRBV5-1 and TRBJ1-3; D unclear. CDR1 is SGHRS and CDR2 is YFSETQ in the germline V gene. The CDR3 extends over 16 amino acids. Between the trimmed V and J ends, which lost 2 bases and 2 bases, there was a span of 14 bases.

V is TRBV9 and J is TRBJ1-1, with unresolved D. The CDR3 runs to 14 residues. V lost 4 bases and J lost 4, with 14 bases in between. The germline V gene has CDR1 SGDLS and CDR2 YYNGEE. CDR3 DNA sequence: TGTGCCAGCAGCCCCAACCCCAGGAGCACTGAAGCTTTCTTT. Its protein is CASSPNPRSTEAFF.

V and J are TRBV2 and TRBJ2-2; D not certain. The length of the CDR3 is 14 residues. Per germline, CDR1 SNHLY and CDR2 FYNNEI. The V end lost 6 bases, the J end lost 4 bases, and 12 bases lay between the germline ends. The DNA of the CDR3 is TGTGCCAGCAGCGGCCGACGGACCACCGGGGAGCTGTTTTTT. Translation: CASSGRRTTGELFF.

The chain couples TRBV7-9 to TRBJ2-3; 9 bases map to TRBD2. J lost 6 bases, V lost 1 base, and 11 bases had no gene match. Germline CDR1 SEHNR, CDR2 FQNEAQ (reference sequence). CDR3 length equals 17 residues. The CDR3 protein is CASSLGVAGAIGDTQYF. In nucleotides, the CDR3 is TGTGCCAGCAGCTTAGGAGTAGCGGGGGCCATCGGGGATACGCAGTATTTT.

V and J are TRBV4-1 and TRBJ2-3; D gene ambiguous. This CDR3 has 14 residues. V gave up 1 base and J gave up 4 bases, with 9 bases separating them. CDR1 MGHRA and CDR2 YSYEKL come from the germline V gene. In DNA form, the CDR3 reads TGCGCCAGCAGCCAAGCGTCTTTGGCAGATACGCAGTATTTT. The encoded protein is CASSQASLADTQYF.

The chain couples TRBV19 to TRBJ1-1; D gene unclear. V was cut by 2 bases and J by 4 bases, with 11 bases left in between. The CDR3 sequence is 14 residues long. Germline lookup yields CDR1 LNHDA and CDR2 SQIVND (reference sequence). CDR3 nucleotides: TGTGCCAGTAGTATAAGCGACACCATCACTGAAGCTTTCTTT. Translated, it gives CASSISDTITEAFF.

The chain recombines TRBV6-5 with TRBJ1-2; the D gene is possibly TRBD1 (5 bases). In germline, CDR1 is MNHEY, CDR2 SVGAGI. V was cut by 4 bases and J by 5 bases, with 14 bases left in between. The CDR3 contains 14 residues. The CDR3 nucleotides read TGTGCCAGCAGTTCGGAGTGGGGGGGATATGGCTACACCTTC. Amino acid sequence: CASSSEWGGYGYTF.

The CDR3: CASSLRVAGSGELFF. CDR3 DNA sequence: TGTGCCAGCAGCTTAAGGGTAGCGGGCTCGGGGGAGCTGTTTTTT. This chain connects TRBV7-3 to TRBJ2-2; TRBD2 aligns across 7 bases. The CDR3 sequence is 15 residues long. Unmatched junction bases numbered 7, after V lost 1 base and J lost 8 bases. CDR1 is SGHTA and CDR2 is FQGTGA in the germline V gene.